This T cell receptor beta chain stems from a study of cytomegalovirus exposure and HLA in healthy donors. Some clones are missing from TCRdb's copy, which holds only in-frame ones; the method was immunoSEQ multiplex PCR. The sample has hundreds of thousands of clones, 70% to 90% seen once. Overall study results and limits: About 180 TCR beta chains were listed as cytomegalovirus-associated.

With respect to this clone: The target antigen is unknown.

The study drew the donors from its roughly 110-subject validation cohort, separate from the approximately 700-subject first cohort. There are 15 residues in the CDR3. Trimming removed 3 bases at V and 0 bases at J, with 10 bases between. Germline V gives CDR1 MNHEY, CDR2 SVGAGI. The chain carries TRBV6-5 and TRBJ2-3; D not resolved. Sequencing used PBMCs. This TCR was sampled from a woman in her late teens or twenties in good health and CMV-seronegative. In nucleotides, the CDR3 is TGTGCCAGCAGTTATTCTATGACTAGCACAGATACGCAGTATTTT. Amino acid sequence: CASSYSMTSTDTQYF.